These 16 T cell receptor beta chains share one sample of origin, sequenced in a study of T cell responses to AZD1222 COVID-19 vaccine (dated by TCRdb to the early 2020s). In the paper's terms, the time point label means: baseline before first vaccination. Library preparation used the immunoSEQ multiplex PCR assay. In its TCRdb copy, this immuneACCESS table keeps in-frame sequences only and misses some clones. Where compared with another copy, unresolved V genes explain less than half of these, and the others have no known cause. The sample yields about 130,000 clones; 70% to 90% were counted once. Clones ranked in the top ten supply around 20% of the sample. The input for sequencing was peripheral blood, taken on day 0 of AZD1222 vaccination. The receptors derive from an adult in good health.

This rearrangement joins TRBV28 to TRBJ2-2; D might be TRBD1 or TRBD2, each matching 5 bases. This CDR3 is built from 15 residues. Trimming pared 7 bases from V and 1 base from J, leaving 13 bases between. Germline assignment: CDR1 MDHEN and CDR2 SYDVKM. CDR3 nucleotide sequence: TGTGCCAGCACGTCACCGGGACGGAACACCGGGGAGCTGTTTTTT. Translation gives CASTSPGRNTGELFF.

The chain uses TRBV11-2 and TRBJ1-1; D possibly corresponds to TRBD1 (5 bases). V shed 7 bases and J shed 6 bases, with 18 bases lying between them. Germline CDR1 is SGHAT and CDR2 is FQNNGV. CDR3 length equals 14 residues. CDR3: CASTRGELGAEAFF. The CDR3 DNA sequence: TGTGCCAGCACCAGAGGGGAGCTGGGCGCTGAAGCTTTCTTT.

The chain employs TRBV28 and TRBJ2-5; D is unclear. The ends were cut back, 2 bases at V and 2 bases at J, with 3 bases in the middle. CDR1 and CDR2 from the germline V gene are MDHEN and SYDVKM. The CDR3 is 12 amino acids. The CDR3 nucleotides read TGTGCCAGCAGTTTAAGGCAAGAGACCCAGTACTTC. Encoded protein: CASSLRQETQYF.

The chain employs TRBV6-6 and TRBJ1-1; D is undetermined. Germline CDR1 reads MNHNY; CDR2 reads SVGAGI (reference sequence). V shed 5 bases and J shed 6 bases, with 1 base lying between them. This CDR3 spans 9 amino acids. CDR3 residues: CASSPEAFF. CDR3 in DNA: TGTGCCAGCAGTCCTGAAGCTTTCTTT.

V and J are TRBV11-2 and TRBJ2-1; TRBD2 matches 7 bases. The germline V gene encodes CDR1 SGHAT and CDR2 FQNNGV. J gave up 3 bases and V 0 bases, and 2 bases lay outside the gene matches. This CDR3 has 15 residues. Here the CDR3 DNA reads TGTGCCAGCAGCTTAGAGTCTAGCGGCTACAATGAGCAGTTCTTC. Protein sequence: CASSLESSGYNEQFF.

CDR3 nucleotides: TGTGCCAGCAGCCACCATTTTCTGGGTTCCGGGGAGCTGTTTTTT. This gives the protein CASSHHFLGSGELFF. The chain links TRBV3-1 (or the pseudogene TRBV3-2) to TRBJ2-2; D is undetermined. Germline V CDR1 and CDR2: LGHDT, YNNKEL (reference sequence). V gave up 3 bases and J gave up 6 bases, with 14 bases separating them. There are 15 residues in the CDR3.

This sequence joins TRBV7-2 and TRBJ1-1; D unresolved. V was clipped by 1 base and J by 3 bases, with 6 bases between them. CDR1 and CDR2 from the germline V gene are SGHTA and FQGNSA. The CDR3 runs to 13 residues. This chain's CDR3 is CASSLDPHTEAFF. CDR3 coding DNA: TGTGCCAGCAGCTTAGACCCACACACTGAAGCTTTCTTT.

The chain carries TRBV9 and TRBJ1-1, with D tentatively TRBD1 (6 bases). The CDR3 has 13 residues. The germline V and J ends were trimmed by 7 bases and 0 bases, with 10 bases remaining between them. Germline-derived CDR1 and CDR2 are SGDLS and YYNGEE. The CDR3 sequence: CASGQSMNTEAFF. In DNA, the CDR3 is TGTGCCAGCGGACAGAGCATGAACACTGAAGCTTTCTTT. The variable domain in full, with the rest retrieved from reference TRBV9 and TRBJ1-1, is DSGVTQTPKHLITATGQRVTLRCSPRSGDLSVYWYQQSLDQGLQFLIQYYNGEERAKGNILERFSAQQFPDLHSELNLSSLELGDSALYFCASGQSMNTEAFFGQGTRLTVV.

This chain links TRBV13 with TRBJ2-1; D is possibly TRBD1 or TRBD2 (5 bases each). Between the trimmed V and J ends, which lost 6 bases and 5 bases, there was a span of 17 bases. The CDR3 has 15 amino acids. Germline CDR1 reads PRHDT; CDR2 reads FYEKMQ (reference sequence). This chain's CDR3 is CASSVGGENDNEQFF. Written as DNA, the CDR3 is TGTGCCAGCAGTGTTGGGGGAGAGAACGACAATGAGCAGTTCTTC.

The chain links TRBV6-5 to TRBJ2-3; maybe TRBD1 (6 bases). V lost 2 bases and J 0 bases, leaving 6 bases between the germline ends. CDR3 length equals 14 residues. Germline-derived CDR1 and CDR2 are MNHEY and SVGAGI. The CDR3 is CASSYGGSTDTQYF. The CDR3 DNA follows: TGTGCCAGCAGTTACGGGGGCAGCACAGATACGCAGTATTTT.

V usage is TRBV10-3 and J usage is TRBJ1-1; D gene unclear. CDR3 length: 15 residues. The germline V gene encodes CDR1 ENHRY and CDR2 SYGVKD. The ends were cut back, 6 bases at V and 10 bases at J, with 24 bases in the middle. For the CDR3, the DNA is TGTGCCATCAGAGAAACTCGGGAACGGCGTTTACCAGCTTTCTTT. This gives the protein CAIRETRERRLPAFF.

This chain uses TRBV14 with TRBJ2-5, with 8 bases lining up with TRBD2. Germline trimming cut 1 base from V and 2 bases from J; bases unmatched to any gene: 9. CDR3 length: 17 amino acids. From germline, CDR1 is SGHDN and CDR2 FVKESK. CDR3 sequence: CASSQAGAGAEQETQYF. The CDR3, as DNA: TGTGCCAGCAGCCAAGCAGGAGCGGGGGCGGAGCAAGAGACCCAGTACTTC.

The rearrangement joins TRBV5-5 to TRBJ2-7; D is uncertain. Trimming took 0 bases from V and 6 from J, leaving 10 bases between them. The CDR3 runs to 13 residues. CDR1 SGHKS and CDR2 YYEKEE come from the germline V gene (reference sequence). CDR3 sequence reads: CASSLELGREQYF. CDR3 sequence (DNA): TGTGCCAGCAGCTTGGAATTGGGCCGCGAGCAGTACTTC.

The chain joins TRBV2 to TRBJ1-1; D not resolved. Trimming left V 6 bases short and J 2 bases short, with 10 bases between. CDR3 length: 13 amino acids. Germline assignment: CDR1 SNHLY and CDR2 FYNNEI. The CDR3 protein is CASSRLKNTEAFF. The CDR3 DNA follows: TGTGCCAGCAGCCGTTTAAAAAACACTGAAGCTTTCTTT.

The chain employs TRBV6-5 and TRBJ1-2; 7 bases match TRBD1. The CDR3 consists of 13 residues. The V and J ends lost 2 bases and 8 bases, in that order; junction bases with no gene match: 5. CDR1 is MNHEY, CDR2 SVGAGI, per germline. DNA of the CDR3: TGTGCCAGCAGTTACGGTCAGGGGGTAGGCTACACCTTC. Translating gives CASSYGQGVGYTF.

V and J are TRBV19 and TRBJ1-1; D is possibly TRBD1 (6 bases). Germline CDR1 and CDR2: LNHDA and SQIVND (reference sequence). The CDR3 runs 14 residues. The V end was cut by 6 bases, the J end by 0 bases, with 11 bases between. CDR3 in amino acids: CASRVRGMNTEAFF. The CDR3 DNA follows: TGTGCCAGTAGAGTCAGGGGCATGAACACTGAAGCTTTCTTT.